These 30 T cell receptor beta chains came from one sample sequenced in a study of blood T cell repertoires in COVID-19. Method: immunoSEQ multiplex PCR; TCRdb's copy keeps in-frame clones and lacks some. The sample lists roughly 140,000 clones; roughly 80% were seen once. Source material: peripheral blood. All receptors derive from a woman aged 80 or over with acute or convalescent COVID-19.

This chain links TRBV7-9 with TRBJ1-1; D is unclear. Trimming took off 1 base at V and 6 bases at J, with 12 bases between the two ends. Germline V gene sequence: CDR1 SEHNR, CDR2 FQNEAQ (reference sequence). The CDR3 has 14 residues. CDR3 DNA sequence: TGTGCCAGCAGCTTAGAAGCGTTAGGCTCTGAAGCTTTCTTT. Its protein product is CASSLEALGSEAFF.

This clone was seen only a few times. The rearrangement uses TRBV6-2 or TRBV6-3 and TRBJ1-5; D is undetermined. The CDR3 totals 15 residues. V was cut by 0 bases and J by 5 bases, with 11 bases left in between. Germline-derived CDR1 and CDR2 are MNHEY and SVGEGT. CDR3 nucleotides: TGTGCCAGCAGTTACTCGGAGGACTTCGATCAGCCCCAGCATTTT. It is translated as CASSYSEDFDQPQHF.

J is TRBJ1-1 and V is TRBV18, with TRBD1 matching 7 bases. The CDR3 totals 14 residues. Per the germline V gene, CDR1 is KGHSH and CDR2 is LQKENI. J lost 4 bases, V lost 3 bases, and 5 bases had no gene match. The CDR3 bases are TGTGCCAGCTCACCTAAGACAGGGAGCACTGAAGCTTTCTTT. This gives the protein CASSPKTGSTEAFF.

The chain carries TRBV19 and TRBJ2-7; tentative D call: TRBD1 (6 bases). Germline assignment: CDR1 LNHDA and CDR2 SQIVND (reference sequence). The CDR3 length is 16 residues. V shed 3 bases and J shed 3 bases, with 18 bases lying between them. The CDR3 DNA follows: TGTGCCAGTAGTATGGATCCTACAGGGTCGTACTACGAGCAGTACTTC. Residues: CASSMDPTGSYYEQYF.

The chain is built from TRBV5-1 and TRBJ2-5; no definite D call. The CDR3 has 14 amino acids. Trimming removed 2 bases at V and 3 bases at J, with 11 bases between. The germline V gene has CDR1 SGHRS and CDR2 YFSETQ. CDR3: CASSFGPPEETQYF. The CDR3 DNA sequence: TGCGCCAGCAGCTTTGGGCCGCCGGAAGAGACCCAGTACTTC.

The chain couples TRBV6-1 to TRBJ2-1, with unresolved D. CDR1 is MNHNS and CDR2 is SASEGT in the germline V gene. The CDR3 sequence is 12 residues long. V was pared by 4 bases and J by 15 bases, with 16 bases between. The DNA of the CDR3 is TGTGCCAGCAGTGCGTCTACCCGACTCGCGTTCTTC. Translating it yields CASSASTRLAFF.

The V and J genes are TRBV5-6 and TRBJ1-1; 8 nucleotides line up with TRBD1. CDR3 length: 15 amino acids. The V gene's germline CDR1 is SGHDT and CDR2 YYEEEE. The ends lost 4 bases at V and 1 base at J; junction bases unmatched: 6. CDR3 DNA: TGTGCCAGCAGCCCACGGGACAGGTGGAACACTGAAGCTTTCTTT. Translation gives CASSPRDRWNTEAFF.

The V and J genes are TRBV11-1 and TRBJ2-1, with a possible D match to TRBD2 (5 bases). Germline CDR1 and CDR2: SGHAT and FQDESV (reference sequence). Trimming shortened V by 0 bases and J by 7 bases, and 13 bases separated the two germline ends. This CDR3 contains 15 residues. The CDR3 nucleotides read TGTGCCAGCAGCTTAGCAGGATACACGGGGAATGAGCAGTTCTTC. The encoded protein is CASSLAGYTGNEQFF. The full variable domain, rest sourced from reference TRBV11-1 and TRBJ2-1, is EAEVAQSPRYKITEKSQAVAFWCDPISGHATLYWYRQILGQGPELLVQFQDESVVDDSQLPKDRFSAERLKGVDSTLKIQPAELGDSAMYLCASSLAGYTGNEQFFGPGTRLTVL.

The chain recombines TRBV11-3 with TRBJ2-2, with TRBD2 identical over 14 bases. CDR3 length: 17 amino acids. V trimming: 4 bases; J trimming: 7 bases; junction bases outside the gene matches: 8. Germline CDR1 SGHNT, CDR2 YENEEA. CDR3 loop: CASSSGTSGSGVGELFF. For the CDR3, the DNA is TGTGCCAGCAGCTCCGGGACTAGCGGGAGCGGTGTCGGGGAGCTGTTTTTT.

The chain links TRBV9 to TRBJ1-2; maybe TRBD1 (6 bases). The CDR3 covers 14 residues. From germline, CDR1 is SGDLS and CDR2 YYNGEE. Trimming left V 6 bases short and J 8 bases short, with 20 bases between. DNA of the CDR3: TGTGCCAGCACCCGTTTTGGGGGGGACATCGGCTACACCTTC. It specifies CASTRFGGDIGYTF.

J is TRBJ2-1 and V is TRBV6-5; the match to TRBD1 covers 8 bases. Germline trimming cut 4 bases from V and 5 bases from J; bases unmatched to any gene: 1. The CDR3 length is 13 residues. From germline, CDR1 is MNHEY and CDR2 SVGAGI. The DNA for the CDR3 is TGTGCCAGCAGTTGGGGACAGGACAATGAGCAGTTCTTC. Translating gives CASSWGQDNEQFF.

This clone came up once. The rearrangement links TRBV18 to TRBJ2-5; 7 bases map to TRBD2. The CDR3 has 15 residues. With 3 bases clipped from V and 5 bases from J, the junction kept 9 bases outside the gene matches. The germline V gene has CDR1 KGHSH and CDR2 LQKENI. The CDR3 loop reads CASSPMAGVEETQYF. The CDR3 DNA follows: TGTGCCAGCTCACCGATGGCGGGGGTTGAGGAGACCCAGTACTTC.

The V and J genes are TRBV19 and TRBJ1-1, with D unclear. The V gene lost 3 bases and the J gene lost 5 bases, with 4 bases spanning the gap. The germline V gene has CDR1 LNHDA and CDR2 SQIVND (reference sequence). The CDR3 is 11 amino acids. DNA of the CDR3: TGTGCCAGTAGTATGACAACTGAAGCTTTCTTT. It translates to CASSMTTEAFF.

In this sample, this clone turned up a few times. This chain links TRBV6-5 with TRBJ2-7; 10 bases match TRBD1. CDR1 and CDR2 (germline): MNHEY, SVGAGI. The J segment lost 6 bases and the V segment lost 2 bases, leaving 4 bases of the junction unmatched. The length of the CDR3 is 14 residues. In DNA, the CDR3 is TGTGCCAGCAGTTACAGGGGACAGGGGACCGAGCAGTACTTC. Translating gives CASSYRGQGTEQYF.

J is TRBJ1-5 and V is TRBV2, with 7 bases identical to TRBD1. The CDR3 has 15 residues. Germline CDR1 SNHLY, CDR2 FYNNEI. Unmatched junction bases numbered 9, after V lost 6 bases and J lost 4 bases. CDR3 amino acids: CASRARQGGNQPQHF. The CDR3 coding sequence is TGTGCCAGCAGGGCTCGACAGGGTGGGAATCAGCCCCAGCATTTT.

The CDR3 loop is CASNPGQLRGYTF. The CDR3 DNA is TGTGCCAGCAATCCGGGACAATTACGTGGCTACACCTTC. V and J are TRBV6-5 and TRBJ1-2, with TRBD1 as a possible D gene (6 bases). The CDR3 contains 13 residues. V was clipped by 7 bases and J by 7 bases, with 16 bases between them. Germline values: CDR1 MNHEY, CDR2 SVGAGI.

This clone has only a few counts. V and J are TRBV18 and TRBJ2-5; D gene ambiguous. V was cut by 0 bases and J by 2 bases, with 7 bases left in between. CDR1 and CDR2 (germline): KGHSH, LQKENI. This CDR3 comprises 14 residues. The CDR3 nucleotides are TGTGCCAGCTCACCACCGACATTGCAAGAGACCCAGTACTTC. This translates into CASSPPTLQETQYF. Based on the CDR3 plus reference TRBV18 and TRBJ2-5, the full variable domain is NAGVMQNPRHLVRRRGQEARLRCSPMKGHSHVYWYRQLPEEGLKFMVYLQKENIIDESGMPKERFSAEFPKEGPSILRIQQVVRGDSAAYFCASSPPTLQETQYFGPGTRLLVL.

The chain carries TRBV7-9 and TRBJ1-2; TRBD1 matches 7 bases. V was clipped by 3 bases and J by 0 bases; unmatched bases: 10. Germline lookup yields CDR1 SEHNR and CDR2 FQNEAQ (reference sequence). This CDR3 is 17 amino acids long. CDR3 nucleotides: TGTGCCAGCAGCTTCGCCCCGGGACAGCGAACTAACTATGGCTACACCTTC. The encoded protein is CASSFAPGQRTNYGYTF.

The chain employs TRBV19 and TRBJ1-1; D is possibly TRBD1 (6 bases). Germline V gives CDR1 LNHDA, CDR2 SQIVND (reference sequence). The V gene lost 4 bases and the J gene lost 5 bases, with 11 bases spanning the gap. The CDR3 consists of 13 residues. CDR3 amino acids: CASSTTGKTEAFF. CDR3 nucleotide sequence: TGTGCCAGTAGTACCACAGGGAAGACTGAAGCTTTCTTT.

This rearrangement joins TRBV6-5 to TRBJ2-1, with D perhaps matching TRBD1 (6 bases). With 0 bases removed from V and 0 bases from J, the gap between germline ends came to 9 bases. Germline V gene sequence: CDR1 MNHEY, CDR2 SVGAGI. The CDR3 totals 16 residues. CDR3: CASSYSAGDSYNEQFF. DNA for the CDR3: TGTGCCAGCAGTTACTCTGCAGGGGACTCCTACAATGAGCAGTTCTTC.

The rearrangement joins TRBV19 to TRBJ2-1; 16 bases are shared with TRBD2. This CDR3 comprises 20 residues. CDR1 is LNHDA, CDR2 SQIVND, per germline (reference sequence). V lost 3 bases, J lost 6 bases, and 14 bases stayed unmatched. The CDR3 sequence is CASSIQGSGTSGREFNEQFF. The CDR3 coding sequence is TGTGCCAGTAGTATCCAGGGGTCCGGGACTAGCGGGAGGGAGTTCAATGAGCAGTTCTTC.

This rearrangement joins TRBV6-5 to TRBJ1-6; 7 nucleotides align to TRBD1. J lost 7 bases, V lost 0 bases, and 6 bases had no gene match. There are 16 residues in the CDR3. Germline-derived CDR1 and CDR2 are MNHEY and SVGAGI. CDR3 nucleotides: TGTGCCAGCAGTTACTCAGGGGGCCGGGAGAATTCACCCCTCCACTTT. It codes for CASSYSGGRENSPLHF.

J is TRBJ2-3 and V is TRBV6-2 or TRBV6-3; TRBD1 might be the D (5 bases). CDR3 length equals 11 residues. Deletions cut 2 bases from V and 14 bases from J, with 11 bases between. CDR1 is MNHEY and CDR2 is SVGEGT in the germline V gene. The CDR3 coding sequence is TGTGCCAGCAGTTACCCCCAGGGTCCGTATTTT. Translating it yields CASSYPQGPYF.

The rearrangement links TRBV7-3 to TRBJ1-1; 9 bases are a match to TRBD1. From germline, CDR1 is SGHTA and CDR2 FQGTGA. The V and J ends lost 1 base and 4 bases, in that order; junction bases with no gene match: 4. The CDR3 extends over 15 amino acids. The CDR3 region is CASSLKGQGSTEAFF. The DNA of the CDR3 is TGTGCCAGCAGCTTAAAGGGACAGGGAAGCACTGAAGCTTTCTTT.

This clone was picked up one time. V is TRBV6-5 and J is TRBJ1-2, with 10 bases aligning to TRBD1. Germline CDR1 reads MNHEY; CDR2 reads SVGAGI. This CDR3 region has 16 residues. With 0 bases clipped from V and 5 bases from J, the junction kept 6 bases outside the gene matches. The CDR3, as DNA: TGTGCCAGCAGTTACTCTGTGGGGACAGGGGTGTATGGCTACACCTTC. It specifies CASSYSVGTGVYGYTF.

This sequence joins TRBV2 and TRBJ1-1; the D is unclear. Looked up from germline, CDR1 is SNHLY and CDR2 is FYNNEI. V dropped 6 bases and J dropped 6 bases, with 14 bases sitting between them. This CDR3 contains 13 residues. The CDR3 DNA reads TGTGCCAGCAGCCCCGAAAGCAACTCTGAAGCTTTCTTT. Translated: CASSPESNSEAFF.

This chain links TRBV3-1 (or the pseudogene TRBV3-2) with TRBJ1-1, with 8 bases fitting TRBD1. The junction had 10 bases not matched to a gene; V was cut back by 2 bases and J by 5 bases. The CDR3 runs 16 residues. The germline gives CDR1 LGHDT, CDR2 YNNKEL (reference sequence). DNA for the CDR3: TGTGCCAGCAGCCAAACCTCAGGGGGCTGGAATACTGAAGCTTTCTTT. This translates into CASSQTSGGWNTEAFF.

The V gene is TRBV14, the J gene TRBJ2-3, with 14 positions matching TRBD2. V was pared by 3 bases and J by 6 bases, with 8 bases of the junction left unmatched. Germline CDR1 reads SGHDN; CDR2 reads FVKESK. The CDR3 is made up of 17 amino acids. Here the CDR3 DNA reads TGTGCCAGCAGCCATCAGACTAGCGGGAGGGCCTACGATACGCAGTATTTT. As protein: CASSHQTSGRAYDTQYF. Together with reference TRBV14 and TRBJ2-3, the CDR3 gives the full variable domain: EAGVTQFPSHSVIEKGQTVTLRCDPISGHDNLYWYRRVMGKEIKFLLHFVKESKQDESGMPNNRFLAERTGGTYSTLKVQPAELEDSGVYFCASSHQTSGRAYDTQYFGPGTRLTVL.

This clone was detected a few times. This sequence joins TRBV5-5 and TRBJ1-5; D not certain. V was clipped by 5 bases and J by 0 bases, with 12 bases between them. This CDR3 comprises 15 residues. Germline V gene lookup returns CDR1 SGHKS and CDR2 YYEKEE (reference sequence). DNA of the CDR3: TGTGCCAGCAGTTCCCTCGGGGATAGCAATCAGCCCCAGCATTTT. As protein: CASSSLGDSNQPQHF. Together with reference TRBV5-5 and TRBJ1-5, the CDR3 gives the full variable domain: DAGVTQSPTHLIKTRGQQVTLRCSPISGHKSVSWYQQVLGQGPQFIFQYYEKEERGRGNFPDRFSARQFPNYSSELNVNALLLGDSALYLCASSSLGDSNQPQHFGDGTRLSIL.

V usage is TRBV7-2 and J usage is TRBJ2-2; perhaps TRBD1 as D (5 bases). This CDR3 region has 15 residues. CDR1 and CDR2 from the germline V gene are SGHTA and FQGNSA. V was clipped by 5 bases and J by 3 bases, with 13 bases between them. For the CDR3, the DNA is TGTGCCAGCAGCCCTAGACAGACGGACACCGGGGAGCTGTTTTTT. Its translation: CASSPRQTDTGELFF.